This T cell receptor beta chain was identified during a study of shared clonotypes between healthy human individuals. On the study more broadly: Per-donor plates numbered three CD4 naive, three CD4 memory, two CD8 naive and one CD8 memory.

Trimming pared 2 bases from V and 0 bases from J, leaving 8 bases between. CDR1 WSHSY and CDR2 SAAADI come from the germline V gene. The CDR3 consists of 15 residues. Regarding the study as a whole: Collection of samples was limited to blood; tissue repertoires likely differ.

In regard to this clone: Its target is not known.

The test was conducted at deep level. Some clones are missing from TCRdb's copy, which holds only in-frame ones; the method was immunoSEQ multiplex PCR. The sample includes about 1 million clones, under 80% of them seen just once. This sequence was found in a man aged 18 to 30 in good health. V usage is TRBV10-2 and J usage is TRBJ2-1, with D possibly TRBD2 on 5 matching bases. Sequencing was carried out using memory CD4+ T cells sorted from blood. Subset described: CD45RA-negative fraction. This CDR3 reads CASSEEGGSYNEQFF. The CDR3 region has the DNA TGCGCCAGCAGTGAGGAGGGCGGCTCCTACAATGAGCAGTTCTTC.